This entry lists 8 T cell receptor beta chains sequenced from one sample in a study of molecular identifiers for immune sequencing clone quantification. TCRdb redid the calling of the PCR reads with MiXCR, one entry per CDR3 protein. The repertoire holds 400,000 to 600,000 distinct CDR3 sequences, with about 25% as singletons. Sample: naive CD8+ T cells from blood, with Jurkat cell RNA spiked in. Sample subset: FACS-sorted CD8+CD4-CCR7+CD45RA+ naive T cells. These receptors were taken from a human donor in good health. Some libraries in this study had Jurkat cell RNA spiked in.

Note on this clonotype: It may be a read error: a sequence one base away is much more abundant. Because the CDR3 is missing its conserved closing phenylalanine or tryptophan, this is likely a read error. V gene TRBV7-6 combines with J gene TRBJ2-5; 7 nucleotides align to TRBD1. The CDR3 is 15 residues long. The germline V gene has CDR1 SGHVS and CDR2 FNYEAQ. The J segment lost 1 base and the V segment lost 5 bases, leaving 7 bases of the junction unmatched. The CDR3 DNA reads TGTGCCAGCAGCCACCCTGACAGGGCCCAAGAGACCCAGTACTCC. Its translation: CASSHPDRAQETQYS.

This clonotype was seen a single time. Mismatch with germline at one junction end may stem from a read error. The V gene is TRBV4-3, the J gene TRBJ2-2, with 12 bases lining up with TRBD1. CDR1 and CDR2 (germline): LGHNA, YSLEER. The CDR3 spans 18 residues. CDR3 region: CASSQGPGTGGSTWELFF. In DNA, the CDR3 is TGCGCCAGCAGCCAAGGGCCCGGGACAGGGGGCAGCACCTGGGAGCTGTTTTTT.

Remarks on this clonotype: A read error may be the cause here, since a much bigger clone is one base away. The chain recombines TRBV29-1 with TRBJ2-3; D possibly corresponds to TRBD2 (5 bases). V lost 2 bases and J 4 bases, leaving 19 bases between the germline ends. The CDR3 totals 16 residues. Germline CDR1 and CDR2: SQVTM and ANQGSEA. CDR3 sequence: CSVEWASRSSPDTQYF. The CDR3 DNA reads TGCAGCGTTGAATGGGCTAGTAGATCTAGCCCAGATACGCAGTATTTT.

This clonotype was counted only a few times. The rearrangement joins TRBV4-1 to TRBJ2-1, with 12 bases aligning to TRBD1. V dropped 5 bases and J dropped 6; count of bases not matched to a gene: 8. The CDR3 runs 16 residues. Germline loops: CDR1 MGHRA, CDR2 YSYEKL. The CDR3 spells CASSLTGTGGLNEQFF. The DNA for the CDR3 is TGCGCCAGCAGCTTAACCGGGACAGGGGGCCTCAATGAGCAGTTCTTC.

This clonotype occurred many times. The chain uses TRBV6-2 or TRBV6-3 and TRBJ2-3; D unclear. V lost 4 bases, J lost 6 bases, and 20 bases lay in between. The CDR3 sequence is 16 residues long. The germline CDR1 and CDR2 sequences are MNHEY and SVGEGT. CDR3 nucleotide sequence: TGTGCCAGCAGTTGGGTGAGGCCCGCGCCGGTGGATACGCAGTATTTT. Translation gives CASSWVRPAPVDTQYF.

This clonotype has a handful of counts. This chain links TRBV3-1 with TRBJ2-2; possible D gene TRBD1, 6 bases. Germline CDR1 is LGHDT and CDR2 is YNNKEL (reference sequence). Trimming took off 6 bases at V and 5 bases at J, with 16 bases between the two ends. The CDR3 length is 15 residues. CDR3 coding DNA: TGTGCCAGCAGACTTCAACAGGGTGGAACCGGGGAGCTGTTTTTT. The encoded protein is CASRLQQGGTGELFF.

There are many counts of this clonotype. J is TRBJ2-3 and V is TRBV7-9; the D is unclear. Germline CDR1 SEHNR, CDR2 FQNEAQ (reference sequence). The CDR3 consists of 12 residues. V was cut by 5 bases and J by 4 bases, with 7 bases left in between. As DNA, the CDR3 is TGTGCCAGCAGCGTAAACCCAGATACGCAGTATTTT. This sequence encodes CASSVNPDTQYF.

Points on this clonotype: Because the CDR3 is missing its conserved closing phenylalanine or tryptophan, this is likely a read error. No DNA is shown, since the ends of the CDR3 on it are uncertain; the CDR3 is the one TCRdb lists. This chain's CDR3 is CASSERGLPPEQYL. V usage is TRBV6-1 and J usage is TRBJ2-7; the DNA was not compared with TRBD2, the D call given in the table. The CDR3 has 14 residues if both end residues are counted. Germline loops: CDR1 MNHNS, CDR2 SASEGT.